These 8 T cell receptor beta chains share one sample of origin, sequenced in a study of T cell repertoires in cytomegalovirus infection. MiXCR was run by TCRdb on the reads, yielding one entry per CDR3 protein. The data contain roughly 920,000 distinct CDR3 sequences, approximately 31% of them singletons. The antigens of these receptors remain unknown. This specimen was cultured CD8+ T cells from PBMCs, taken from culture after CMV antigen stimulation. All receptors derive from a human donor in good health (CMV status not recorded). Some clones in this sample may be carry-over from other donors' samples.

This clonotype has more than one count but fewer than ten. The rearrangement links TRBV11-3 to TRBJ1-2, with no clear D. Germline CDR1 SGHNT, CDR2 YENEEA. This CDR3 has 13 amino acids. The ends were cut back, 0 bases at V and 8 bases at J, with 10 bases in the middle. The CDR3 bases are TGTGCCAGCAGCTTAGATATCCCTTGGGGCTACACCTTC. Its translation: CASSLDIPWGYTF.

The rearrangement joins TRBV27 to TRBJ2-7; D is perhaps TRBD2 (5 bases). Deletions cut 0 bases from V and 3 bases from J, with 21 bases between. The length of the CDR3 is 18 residues. Germline V gene sequence: CDR1 MNHEY, CDR2 SMNVEV (reference sequence). The CDR3 here is CASSLSGIEGVLGYEQYF. CDR3 DNA: TGTGCCAGCAGTTTATCGGGGATAGAGGGAGTGCTGGGCTACGAGCAGTACTTC.

In its sample, this clonotype was seen a few times. The chain couples TRBV6-5 to TRBJ2-1, with a possible D match to TRBD1 (5 bases). The CDR3 extends over 14 amino acids. Per germline, CDR1 MNHEY and CDR2 SVGAGI. V gave up 0 bases and J gave up 5 bases, with 8 bases separating them. As DNA, the CDR3 is TGTGCCAGCAGTTACTCGGGGCCCCACAATGAGCAGTTCTTC. It encodes CASSYSGPHNEQFF.

This clonotype was detected many times. The rearrangement joins TRBV7-3 to TRBJ2-5; TRBD2 agrees at 12 bases. The CDR3 runs 17 residues. J gave up 4 bases and V 2 bases, and 8 bases lay outside the gene matches. The germline V gene encodes CDR1 SGHTA and CDR2 FQGTGA. The CDR3 region is CASSLEGLAGSRETQYF. CDR3 nucleotide sequence: TGTGCCAGCAGCTTAGAAGGACTAGCGGGGAGTCGAGAGACCCAGTACTTC.

This clonotype was detected only once. The J gene is TRBJ2-1, the V gene TRBV2; the D gene is possibly TRBD1 (5 bases). Deletions cut 2 bases from V and 6 bases from J, with 17 bases between. Germline CDR1 is SNHLY and CDR2 is FYNNEI. The length of the CDR3 is 16 residues. The CDR3 sequence is CASSELGQGSLNEQFF. Here the CDR3 DNA reads TGTGCCAGCAGTGAATTAGGGCAGGGTAGCCTCAATGAGCAGTTCTTC.

This clonotype appeared many times. This chain connects TRBV12-3 or TRBV12-4 to TRBJ1-1; D is unresolved. The CDR3 has 13 residues. V lost 5 bases to trimming and J lost 4 bases, with 11 bases between them. For the CDR3, the DNA is TGTGCCAGCAGTGTCGACACCAGCACTGAAGCTTTCTTT. Translation: CASSVDTSTEAFF.

This chain connects TRBV7-2 to TRBJ1-6; TRBD1 is a possible D gene (5 bases). V lost 5 bases and J 6 bases, leaving 14 bases between the germline ends. Per germline, CDR1 SGHTA and CDR2 FQGNSA. The CDR3 has 15 amino acids. In nucleotides, the CDR3 is TGTGCCAGCAGCATAAGCAGGGTTGGTAATTCACCCCTCCACTTT. Protein sequence: CASSISRVGNSPLHF.

The chain uses TRBV7-9 and TRBJ2-4; possibly TRBD2 for D (5 bases). V was pared by 5 bases and J by 4 bases, with 12 bases between. The CDR3 contains 14 residues. The germline gives CDR1 SEHNR, CDR2 FQNEAQ (reference sequence). The CDR3 nucleotides are TGTGCCAGCAGCCCAACGGGAAGTAAAAACATTCAGTACTTC. This codes for CASSPTGSKNIQYF.